Shown below are 32 T cell receptor beta chains from a single sample sequenced in a study of T cell responses to AZD1222 COVID-19 vaccine. Assay: immunoSEQ multiplex PCR; the TCRdb copy retains only in-frame clones and omits some. The table lists over 100,000 clones, around nine tenths of them singletons. This specimen consisted of peripheral blood, obtained on day 0 of AZD1222 vaccination. The receptors stem from an adult in good health.

The chain links TRBV9 to TRBJ1-2; D unresolved. Germline V gene data show CDR1 as SGDLS and CDR2 as YYNGEE. CDR3 size: 15 residues. V lost 2 bases and J 4 bases, leaving 15 bases between the germline ends. CDR3 amino acids: CASSVAGISGYGYTF. In nucleotides, the CDR3 is TGTGCCAGCAGCGTCGCGGGTATCAGCGGCTATGGCTACACCTTC.

V is TRBV7-9 and J is TRBJ2-7; D may be TRBD1 (6 bases). CDR3 size: 13 residues. The germline V and J ends were trimmed by 7 bases and 0 bases, with 10 bases remaining between them. Per the germline V gene, CDR1 is SEHNR and CDR2 is FQNEAQ (reference sequence). This CDR3 is CASTTDSSYEQYF. In DNA, the CDR3 is TGTGCCAGCACCACGGACAGCTCCTACGAGCAGTACTTC.

The V call is TRBV2, the J call TRBJ1-1; no reliable D call. Germline loops: CDR1 SNHLY, CDR2 FYNNEI. V dropped 5 bases and J dropped 7 bases, with 20 bases sitting between them. The CDR3 contains 15 residues. The CDR3 nucleotides are TGTGCCAGCAGTCGAACCCGGGAGCGGCTCGATGAAGCTTTCTTT. Translated, it gives CASSRTRERLDEAFF.

The chain employs TRBV7-2 and TRBJ1-2; D is perhaps TRBD1 (5 bases). Trimming took 1 base from V and 2 from J, leaving 11 bases between them. The CDR3 is 15 amino acids. The germline CDR1 and CDR2 sequences are SGHTA and FQGNSA. Here the CDR3 reads CASSLGGVTNYGYTF. The CDR3 bases are TGTGCCAGCAGCTTAGGAGGGGTCACCAACTATGGCTACACCTTC.

The chain combines TRBV5-6 with TRBJ2-7, with a weak D call TRBD2 (5 bases). The CDR3 length is 13 residues. The V gene's germline CDR1 is SGHDT and CDR2 YYEEEE. Deletions cut 5 bases from V and 6 bases from J, with 15 bases between. The CDR3 region has the DNA TGTGCCAGCAGACCGACCGGGATAGGCGAGCAGTACTTC. Translated: CASRPTGIGEQYF.

V gene TRBV5-1 combines with J gene TRBJ1-1; a possible D gene is TRBD1 (6 bases). There are 14 residues in the CDR3. V was shortened by 1 base and J by 1 base, with 8 bases between the two germline ends. CDR1 is SGHRS, CDR2 YFSETQ, per germline. The CDR3 nucleotides are TGCGCCAGCAGCTTGACGACAGGGAACACTGAAGCTTTCTTT. This translates into CASSLTTGNTEAFF.

This clone has a handful of counts. The J gene is TRBJ2-2, the V gene TRBV3-1 (or the pseudogene TRBV3-2); 7 bases are shared with TRBD2. The CDR3 covers 15 residues. In germline, CDR1 is LGHDT, CDR2 YNNKEL (reference sequence). Unmatched junction bases numbered 9, after V lost 6 bases and J lost 5 bases. The CDR3 reads CASSRGAGFTGELFF. CDR3 coding DNA: TGTGCCAGCAGTCGTGGAGCGGGGTTTACCGGGGAGCTGTTTTTT.

The V call is TRBV7-2, the J call TRBJ2-7; tentative D call: TRBD1 (5 bases). V gave up 3 bases and J gave up 6 bases, with 9 bases separating them. Germline V gives CDR1 SGHTA, CDR2 FQGNSA. CDR3 length: 12 amino acids. The CDR3 DNA follows: TGTGCCAGCAGCTTGAAGGGGTTCGAGCAGTACTTC. Its protein is CASSLKGFEQYF.

The chain combines TRBV28 with TRBJ1-1, with 7 bases lining up with TRBD1. CDR3 size: 15 residues. The germline V gene has CDR1 MDHEN and CDR2 SYDVKM. The ends lost 8 bases at V and 5 bases at J; junction bases unmatched: 14. The CDR3 loop is CASRIGQAEWTEAFF. As DNA, the CDR3 is TGTGCCAGCCGGATAGGACAGGCCGAATGGACTGAAGCTTTCTTT.

Here the CDR3 DNA reads TGTGCCAGCGGGGGGGGGCTGCCTTATGGCTACACCTTC. It yields the protein CASGGGLPYGYTF. The gene calls are TRBV6-5 and TRBJ1-2; TRBD1 is a possible D gene (6 bases). V was cut by 8 bases and J by 5 bases, with 15 bases left in between. Germline CDR1 reads MNHEY; CDR2 reads SVGAGI. This CDR3 is 13 amino acids long.

The chain couples TRBV6-5 to TRBJ1-1; D is ambiguous. This CDR3 spans 14 amino acids. Germline CDR1 and CDR2: MNHEY and SVGAGI. Deletions cut 2 bases from V and 1 base from J, with 8 bases between. CDR3 DNA: TGTGCCAGCAGTTACACAAACTCGAACACTGAAGCTTTCTTT. This sequence encodes CASSYTNSNTEAFF.

The chain combines TRBV5-1 with TRBJ1-6, with D tentatively TRBD1 (5 bases). Germline CDR1 reads SGHRS; CDR2 reads YFSETQ. Trimming stripped 0 bases from V and 7 bases from J, with 11 bases between. This CDR3 contains 15 residues. This chain's CDR3 is CASSLEGPPNSPLHF. The CDR3 bases are TGCGCCAGCAGCTTGGAGGGACCCCCCAATTCACCCCTCCACTTT.

This chain joins TRBV27 and TRBJ1-6; 9 nucleotides agree with TRBD1. Germline loops: CDR1 MNHEY, CDR2 SMNVEV (reference sequence). The CDR3 runs to 15 residues. The V and J ends lost 2 bases and 7 bases, in that order; junction bases with no gene match: 3. CDR3 protein: CASSLQTGGNSPLHF. The CDR3 nucleotides read TGTGCCAGCAGTTTACAGACAGGGGGAAATTCACCCCTCCACTTT.

The CDR3 DNA reads TGTGCCAGCAGCTCGCCGGGGGGGCTCCCCTACAATGAGCAGTTCTTC. This codes for CASSSPGGLPYNEQFF. The J gene is TRBJ2-1, the V gene TRBV5-6; 8 bases match TRBD2. J gave up 2 bases and V 3 bases, and 7 bases lay outside the gene matches. Germline V gene sequence: CDR1 SGHDT, CDR2 YYEEEE. The CDR3 has 16 residues.

The chain recombines TRBV5-1 with TRBJ1-1; no firm D call. The germline gives CDR1 SGHRS, CDR2 YFSETQ. The CDR3 has 16 amino acids. Deletions cut 0 bases from V and 4 bases from J, with 16 bases between. This CDR3 is CASSLAIVGALTEAFF. CDR3 DNA sequence: TGCGCCAGCAGCTTGGCCATCGTAGGTGCTCTCACTGAAGCTTTCTTT.

The chain is built from TRBV11-2 and TRBJ1-6; 8 positions match TRBD1. The CDR3 sequence is 18 residues long. Germline V CDR1 and CDR2: SGHAT, FQNNGV. V was clipped by 1 base and J by 13 bases; unmatched bases: 18. This CDR3 reads CASSLVFPVAGGRSPLHF. As DNA, the CDR3 is TGTGCCAGCAGCTTAGTATTTCCCGTCGCAGGGGGCAGGTCCCCCCTCCACTTT.

The chain has TRBV18 and TRBJ1-5, with 7 bases lining up with TRBD1. Germline V CDR1 and CDR2: KGHSH, LQKENI. The ends lost 3 bases at V and 3 bases at J; junction bases unmatched: 5. The CDR3 covers 15 residues. The CDR3 region has the DNA TGTGCCAGCTCACCTTCGACAGGGATCAATCAGCCCCAGCATTTT. Protein: CASSPSTGINQPQHF.

This clone was found once. The chain links TRBV6-5 to TRBJ1-1, with no clear D. This CDR3 contains 14 residues. Between the trimmed V and J ends, which lost 2 bases and 0 bases, there was a span of 7 bases. Germline values: CDR1 MNHEY, CDR2 SVGAGI. The DNA for the CDR3 is TGTGCCAGCAGTTACGGGGATTTGAACACTGAAGCTTTCTTT. Translated, it gives CASSYGDLNTEAFF.

The table lists this clone with a count of one. For the CDR3, the DNA is TGTGCCAGCAGCCCCCGGAAAAGGGAGACCCAGTACTTC. This sequence encodes CASSPRKRETQYF. The V call is TRBV14, the J call TRBJ2-5; no firm D call. Trimming took 4 bases from V and 5 from J, leaving 11 bases between them. Germline V gives CDR1 SGHDN, CDR2 FVKESK. CDR3 size: 13 residues. The full variable domain, completed using reference TRBV14 and TRBJ2-5, is EAGVTQFPSHSVIEKGQTVTLRCDPISGHDNLYWYRRVMGKEIKFLLHFVKESKQDESGMPNNRFLAERTGGTYSTLKVQPAELEDSGVYFCASSPRKRETQYFGPGTRLLVL.

V and J are TRBV7-9 and TRBJ1-1; D may be TRBD1 (5 bases). The CDR3 is 15 residues long. Trimming cost V 10 bases and J 2 bases, with 20 bases left between them. Germline-derived CDR1 and CDR2 are SEHNR and FQNEAQ (reference sequence). CDR3 DNA: TGTGCCAACTCACAACATCCCCGGGGCAACACTGAAGCTTTCTTT. This translates into CANSQHPRGNTEAFF.

The chain has TRBV5-4 and TRBJ2-7; D unresolved. The CDR3 sequence is 12 residues long. Per germline, CDR1 SGHNT and CDR2 YYREEE (reference sequence). V was cut by 1 base and J by 6 bases, with 8 bases left in between. CDR3 loop: CASSLYGGEQYF. CDR3 nucleotide sequence: TGTGCCAGCAGCTTGTATGGCGGCGAGCAGTACTTC. Combining the CDR3 with reference TRBV5-4 and TRBJ2-7 gives the whole variable domain ETGVTQSPTHLIKTRGQQVTLRCSSQSGHNTVSWYQQALGQGPQFIFQYYREEENGRGNFPPRFSGLQFPNYSSELNVNALELDDSALYLCASSLYGGEQYFGPGTRLTVT.

The CDR3 loop is CASSGRDRDIMNTEAFF. DNA of the CDR3: TGTGCCAGCAGTGGGAGGGACAGGGATATCATGAACACTGAAGCTTTCTTT. The rearrangement joins TRBV6-1 to TRBJ1-1; 9 bases match TRBD1. With V trimmed by 4 bases and J by 0 bases, 9 bases remained unmatched. CDR3 length equals 17 residues. CDR1 MNHNS and CDR2 SASEGT come from the germline V gene.

The rearrangement joins TRBV29-1 to TRBJ1-3, with D tentatively TRBD1 (6 bases). CDR3 length: 16 residues. The V gene lost 7 bases and the J gene lost 0 bases, with 19 bases spanning the gap. Germline CDR1 SQVTM, CDR2 ANQGSEA. The CDR3 sequence: CSAALRGFSSGNTIYF. CDR3 nucleotide sequence: TGCAGCGCCGCTCTTAGGGGGTTTAGCTCTGGAAACACCATATATTTT. Full variable domain (remainder filled in from reference TRBV29-1 and TRBJ1-3): SAVISQKPSRDICQRGTSLTIQCQVDSQVTMMFWYRQQPGQSLTLIATANQGSEATYESGFVIDKFPISRPNLTFSTLTVSNMSPEDSSIYLCSAALRGFSSGNTIYFGEGSWLTVV.

This chain uses TRBV5-8 with TRBJ2-1, with 10 bases identical to TRBD1. V trimming: 4 bases; J trimming: 8 bases; junction bases outside the gene matches: 9. The CDR3 length is 15 residues. In germline, CDR1 is SGHTS, CDR2 YDEGEE. CDR3 region: CASSLWDRGFDEQFF. The CDR3 DNA reads as TGTGCCAGCAGCCTATGGGACAGGGGATTCGATGAGCAGTTCTTC.

The rearrangement joins TRBV7-2 to TRBJ1-6; 10 nucleotides line up with TRBD1. Germline CDR1 SGHTA, CDR2 FQGNSA. J lost 8 bases, V lost 2 bases, and 6 bases had no gene match. This CDR3 has 16 amino acids. CDR3 DNA sequence: TGTGCCAGCAGCTTATCCTGGGACAGGGGAGATTCACCCCTCCACTTT. As protein: CASSLSWDRGDSPLHF. Drawing the rest from reference TRBV7-2 and TRBJ1-6, the complete variable domain is GAGVSQSPSNKVTEKGKDVELRCDPISGHTALYWYRQSLGQGLEFLIYFQGNSAPDKSGLPSDRFSAERTGGSVSTLTIQRTQQEDSAVYLCASSLSWDRGDSPLHFGNGTRLTVT.

The chain uses TRBV7-9 and TRBJ1-1, with no clear D. The V gene's germline CDR1 is SEHNR and CDR2 FQNEAQ (reference sequence). Between the trimmed V and J ends, which lost 6 bases and 7 bases, there was a span of 12 bases. The CDR3 length is 12 residues. The CDR3 sequence is CASRFGPIEAFF. Written as DNA, the CDR3 is TGTGCCAGCAGATTCGGCCCTATTGAAGCTTTCTTT.

The V call is TRBV19, the J call TRBJ1-1; TRBD1 agrees at 9 bases. The CDR3 is 15 residues long. Germline V gives CDR1 LNHDA, CDR2 SQIVND (reference sequence). V lost 9 bases and J lost 6; bases outside the gene matches: 14. The CDR3 DNA sequence: TGTGCCAGCAAACCCGGCGGGACAGGGCGATCTGAAGCTTTCTTT. Translating it yields CASKPGGTGRSEAFF.

This sequence joins TRBV15 and TRBJ1-2; D not certain. Germline loops: CDR1 LNHNV, CDR2 YYDKDF (reference sequence). The length of the CDR3 is 13 residues. With 0 bases removed from V and 4 bases from J, the gap between germline ends came to 6 bases. The CDR3 loop is CATSRDRSYGYTF. For the CDR3, the DNA is TGTGCCACCAGCAGAGATAGAAGCTATGGCTACACCTTC.

The chain has TRBV7-3 and TRBJ1-1, with D unclear. V lost 0 bases and J 10 bases, leaving 18 bases between the germline ends. The CDR3 covers 15 residues. Germline CDR1 SGHTA, CDR2 FQGTGA. CDR3: CASSLTTDRRVGAFF. As DNA, the CDR3 is TGTGCCAGCAGCTTAACGACCGACCGGAGGGTAGGAGCTTTCTTT.

There are a few counts of this clone. The V call is TRBV9, the J call TRBJ2-7; 10 bases agree with TRBD2. The germline gives CDR1 SGDLS, CDR2 YYNGEE. This CDR3 is 18 amino acids long. Losses at the gene ends were 4 bases for V and 0 bases for J; bases not matched to a gene: 13. The CDR3, as DNA: TGTGCCAGCAGCCCCTTGGGGAGCGGGGGGGCGAGCTCCTACGAGCAGTACTTC. Translated, it gives CASSPLGSGGASSYEQYF.

The chain links TRBV20-1 to TRBJ2-5; D unclear. Trimming left V 3 bases short and J 4 bases short, with 6 bases between. The CDR3 is 11 amino acids. CDR1 is DFQATT, CDR2 SNEGSKA, per germline (reference sequence). CDR3 sequence reads: CSASLGETQYF. Written as DNA, the CDR3 is TGCAGTGCTAGTTTAGGAGAGACCCAGTACTTC.

The chain combines TRBV10-3 with TRBJ2-7; D call uncertain. Trimming left V 0 bases short and J 6 bases short, with 3 bases between. CDR3 length: 11 amino acids. Per germline, CDR1 ENHRY and CDR2 SYGVKD. Written as DNA, the CDR3 is TGTGCCATCAGTGAGTCATCCGAGCAGTACTTC. Translation gives CAISESSEQYF.